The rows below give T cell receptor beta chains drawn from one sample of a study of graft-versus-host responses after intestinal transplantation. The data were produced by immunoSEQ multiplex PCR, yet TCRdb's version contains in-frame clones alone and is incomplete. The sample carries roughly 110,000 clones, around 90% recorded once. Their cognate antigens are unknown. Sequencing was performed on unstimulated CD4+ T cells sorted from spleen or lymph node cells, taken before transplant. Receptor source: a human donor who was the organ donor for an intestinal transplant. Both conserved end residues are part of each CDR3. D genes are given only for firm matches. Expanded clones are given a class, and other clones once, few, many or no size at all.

CDR3nt: TGTGCTAGCAGCTTAAGCGAAATAGATACGCAGTATTTT; CDR3aa: CASSLSEIDTQYF; v_gene: TRBV7-7; abundance: -; j_gene: TRBJ2-3; d_gene: -
CDR3nt: TGCGCCAGCAGCCTGACCTGGCGTACCCTTGGACAGGGAGCTAGCACAGATACGCAGTATTTT; CDR3aa: CASSLTWRTLGQGASTDTQYF; v_gene: TRBV5-1; abundance: -; j_gene: TRBJ2-3; d_gene: TRBD1
CDR3nt: TGTGCCAGCAGCTTAGTAGCGGGGGGGCGTGGAGATACGCAGTATTTT; CDR3aa: CASSLVAGGRGDTQYF; v_gene: TRBV13; abundance: -; j_gene: TRBJ2-3; d_gene: TRBD2
CDR3nt: TGTGCCAGCTCACCCAACGACAATTCACCCCTCCACTTT; CDR3aa: CASSPNDNSPLHF; v_gene: TRBV18; abundance: -; j_gene: TRBJ1-6; d_gene: -
CDR3nt: TGTGCCAGCAGCTTCTGGGGGCGCACCGGGGAGCTGTTTTTT; CDR3aa: CASSFWGRTGELFF; v_gene: TRBV7-2; abundance: -; j_gene: TRBJ2-2; d_gene: -
CDR3nt: TGTGCCTGGAGTGTACGAAGGGGAAACTATGGCTACACCTTC; CDR3aa: CAWSVRRGNYGYTF; v_gene: TRBV30; abundance: once; j_gene: TRBJ1-2; d_gene: -
CDR3nt: TGTGCCAGCAGCTTGGAGTCGGTGTACCAAGAGACCCAGTACTTC; CDR3aa: CASSLESVYQETQYF; v_gene: TRBV5-4; abundance: -; j_gene: TRBJ2-5; d_gene: -
CDR3nt: TGTGCCAGCAGCCAATTGAGCAGGAACACTGAAGCTTTCTTT; CDR3aa: CASSQLSRNTEAFF; v_gene: TRBV5-4; abundance: -; j_gene: TRBJ1-1; d_gene: -
CDR3nt: TGCGCCAGCAGCGACCCTAGCGGTCTTGAGGAGCAGTACTTC; CDR3aa: CASSDPSGLEEQYF; v_gene: TRBV5-1; abundance: once; j_gene: TRBJ2-7; d_gene: TRBD2
CDR3nt: TGCAGCGTCTTAGGGATGTACCAAGAGACCCAGTACTTC; CDR3aa: CSVLGMYQETQYF; v_gene: TRBV29-1; abundance: -; j_gene: TRBJ2-5; d_gene: -
CDR3nt: TGTGCCAGCAGCATGGACAAGAACACTGAAGCTTTCTTT; CDR3aa: CASSMDKNTEAFF; v_gene: TRBV7-6; abundance: -; j_gene: TRBJ1-1; d_gene: -
CDR3nt: TGTGCCAGCAGTAAACAGGGGGTTACTGAAGCTTTCTTT; CDR3aa: CASSKQGVTEAFF; v_gene: TRBV6-6; abundance: -; j_gene: TRBJ1-1; d_gene: TRBD1
CDR3nt: TGTGCCAGCAGTTTGATATTCGGGGGCTCCAGGGGCTACACCTTC; CDR3aa: CASSLIFGGSRGYTF; v_gene: TRBV28; abundance: -; j_gene: TRBJ1-2; d_gene: -
CDR3nt: TGCAGCGTTCTCAAAGGGGGGGCCACTGAAGCTTTCTTT; CDR3aa: CSVLKGGATEAFF; v_gene: TRBV29-1; abundance: -; j_gene: TRBJ1-1; d_gene: -
CDR3nt: TGTGCCAGCAGGCGACTAGATCCCTACGAGCAGTACTTC; CDR3aa: CASRRLDPYEQYF; v_gene: TRBV2; abundance: -; j_gene: TRBJ2-7; d_gene: -
CDR3nt: TGCAGTGCTAGAGTGCGGGCTGAAGCTTTCTTT; CDR3aa: CSARVRAEAFF; v_gene: TRBV20-1; abundance: -; j_gene: TRBJ1-1; d_gene: -
CDR3nt: TGCGCCAGCAGGACCAGCCTGTTAACAGATACGCAGTATTTT; CDR3aa: CASRTSLLTDTQYF; v_gene: TRBV5-1; abundance: -; j_gene: TRBJ2-3; d_gene: -
CDR3nt: TGTGCCAGCAGCTTACGAGGGTCTGGGGCCAACGTCCTGACTTTC; CDR3aa: CASSLRGSGANVLTF; v_gene: TRBV7-3; abundance: -; j_gene: TRBJ2-6; d_gene: -
CDR3nt: TGTGCCAGCAGCCGAGGGGCGGGAACGAACACCGGGGAGCTGTTTTTT; CDR3aa: CASSRGAGTNTGELFF; v_gene: TRBV7-7; abundance: -; j_gene: TRBJ2-2; d_gene: -
CDR3nt: TGTGCCAGCCGACCCCAGCGGGGGGCCGTCCTCCAGCTAGATACGCAGTATTTT; CDR3aa: CASRPQRGAVLQLDTQYF; v_gene: TRBV11-2; abundance: -; j_gene: TRBJ2-3; d_gene: TRBD2
CDR3nt: TGTGCCAGCAGCGGGGGTTTGCCGACTGAGCAGTTCTTC; CDR3aa: CASSGGLPTEQFF; v_gene: TRBV11-2; abundance: -; j_gene: TRBJ2-1; d_gene: -
CDR3nt: TGCAGCGTTGAAGGGCCCGGCACCGGGGAGCTGTTTTTT; CDR3aa: CSVEGPGTGELFF; v_gene: TRBV29-1; abundance: -; j_gene: TRBJ2-2; d_gene: -
CDR3nt: TGTGCCAGCAGCTCCAGGGGGGGAATTTTTGGCTACACCTTC; CDR3aa: CASSSRGGIFGYTF; v_gene: TRBV28; abundance: -; j_gene: TRBJ1-2; d_gene: TRBD1
CDR3nt: TGTGCCAGCAGCAGACAGCAGAACACTGAAGCTTTCTTT; CDR3aa: CASSRQQNTEAFF; v_gene: TRBV6-5; abundance: -; j_gene: TRBJ1-1; d_gene: -
CDR3nt: TGTGCCAGCAGTGATTGGGCTAGCGGGGGGAAAGAGACCCAGTACTTC; CDR3aa: CASSDWASGGKETQYF; v_gene: TRBV2; abundance: -; j_gene: TRBJ2-5; d_gene: TRBD2
CDR3nt: TGTGCCAGCAGCTCCGCCTGGGGCGGGCCCTACAATGAGCAGTTCTTC; CDR3aa: CASSSAWGGPYNEQFF; v_gene: TRBV11-3; abundance: -; j_gene: TRBJ2-1; d_gene: -
CDR3nt: TGTGCCGGACAGGGGGCACGTAATTCACCCCTCCACTTT; CDR3aa: CAGQGARNSPLHF; v_gene: TRBV2; abundance: -; j_gene: TRBJ1-6; d_gene: TRBD1
CDR3nt: TGTGCCAGCAGTGTTTACAAAAACATTCAGTACTTC; CDR3aa: CASSVYKNIQYF; v_gene: TRBV6-5; abundance: once; j_gene: TRBJ2-4; d_gene: -
CDR3nt: TGCGCCAGCAGCCAAGATTTACAGTGGGGAATCGAAAAACTGTTTTTT; CDR3aa: CASSQDLQWGIEKLFF; v_gene: TRBV4-1; abundance: -; j_gene: TRBJ1-4; d_gene: -
CDR3nt: TGCGCCAGCAGCTTGGACAGGGCAAGGAACACCGGGGAGCTGTTTTTT; CDR3aa: CASSLDRARNTGELFF; v_gene: TRBV5-1; abundance: once; j_gene: TRBJ2-2; d_gene: -
CDR3nt: TGCGCCAGCAGACCGGACAGGGAAGACACCATATATTTT; CDR3aa: CASRPDREDTIYF; v_gene: TRBV5-1; abundance: -; j_gene: TRBJ1-3; d_gene: TRBD1
CDR3nt: TGTGCCAGCAGTCGGAATGTCGGCAATCAGCCCCAGCATTTT; CDR3aa: CASSRNVGNQPQHF; v_gene: TRBV4-2; abundance: -; j_gene: TRBJ1-5; d_gene: -
CDR3nt: TGTGCCAGCAGTTTGGGACAAAATAATGAAAAACTGTTTTTT; CDR3aa: CASSLGQNNEKLFF; v_gene: TRBV27; abundance: few; j_gene: TRBJ1-4; d_gene: -
CDR3nt: TGCGCCAGCAGCCCGAGGATTGACAGGGGGATTGAGCAGTTCTTC; CDR3aa: CASSPRIDRGIEQFF; v_gene: TRBV10-1; abundance: -; j_gene: TRBJ2-1; d_gene: TRBD1
CDR3nt: TGTGCCAGCAGCTTGCTGGGAGAGAATGAAAAACTGTTTTTT; CDR3aa: CASSLLGENEKLFF; v_gene: TRBV5-4; abundance: once; j_gene: TRBJ1-4; d_gene: -
CDR3nt: TGTGCCAGCAGCGGTAGACAGGGCTCAGATACGCAGTATTTT; CDR3aa: CASSGRQGSDTQYF; v_gene: TRBV5-4; abundance: -; j_gene: TRBJ2-3; d_gene: TRBD1
CDR3nt: TGTGCCAGCAGCTTGACAGGGGGTACTAATGAAAAACTGTTTTTT; CDR3aa: CASSLTGGTNEKLFF; v_gene: TRBV5-6; abundance: -; j_gene: TRBJ1-4; d_gene: TRBD1
CDR3nt: TGTGCCAGCAGTTACGGGGGGACAGCCGCTAACTATGGCTACACCTTC; CDR3aa: CASSYGGTAANYGYTF; v_gene: TRBV6-6; abundance: -; j_gene: TRBJ1-2; d_gene: TRBD1
CDR3nt: TGTGCCAGCAGCCAGGCTGGAAATAGCGGGCCCTACAATGAGCAGTTCTTC; CDR3aa: CASSQAGNSGPYNEQFF; v_gene: TRBV4-2; abundance: -; j_gene: TRBJ2-1; d_gene: TRBD2
CDR3nt: TGTGCCAGCAGCTTAGGCCTGCTGTCCACCGCCAATGAAAAACTGTTTTTT; CDR3aa: CASSLGLLSTANEKLFF; v_gene: TRBV11-3; abundance: -; j_gene: TRBJ1-4; d_gene: -
CDR3nt: TGTGCCAGCAGTGAGTTGCGGGGTAGCACAGATACGCAGTATTTT; CDR3aa: CASSELRGSTDTQYF; v_gene: TRBV6-1; abundance: -; j_gene: TRBJ2-3; d_gene: -
CDR3nt: TGCGCCAGTGCAGCGCGGGAGCTCTGCGACGAGCAGTACTTC; CDR3aa: CASAARELCDEQYF; v_gene: TRBV23-1; abundance: -; j_gene: TRBJ2-7; d_gene: TRBD2
CDR3nt: TGTGCCAGCAGTGCACGCGGACAGGGAAAGTTTTGGTCCTACGAGCAGTACTTC; CDR3aa: CASSARGQGKFWSYEQYF; v_gene: TRBV6-1; abundance: -; j_gene: TRBJ2-7; d_gene: TRBD1
CDR3nt: TGTGCCAGCAGCTTAGCCGGGACAGAGGCCTACGAGCAGTACTTC; CDR3aa: CASSLAGTEAYEQYF; v_gene: TRBV7-2; abundance: once; j_gene: TRBJ2-7; d_gene: TRBD1
CDR3nt: TGCAGTGCCACGGGGCGCGCTGAAGCTTTCTTT; CDR3aa: CSATGRAEAFF; v_gene: TRBV20-1; abundance: -; j_gene: TRBJ1-1; d_gene: -
CDR3nt: TGTGCCAGCAGCCAATTCCACGGGCAGGGGGCGCAGTATTTT; CDR3aa: CASSQFHGQGAQYF; v_gene: TRBV4-2; abundance: few; j_gene: TRBJ2-3; d_gene: TRBD1
CDR3nt: TGTGCCAGCAGTTTGATGGGGACAGGGAACACTGAAGCTTTCTTT; CDR3aa: CASSLMGTGNTEAFF; v_gene: TRBV28; abundance: -; j_gene: TRBJ1-1; d_gene: TRBD1
CDR3nt: TGTGCTAGTGGTGAAGGGGACAGAGCAGATACGCAGTATTTT; CDR3aa: CASGEGDRADTQYF; v_gene: TRBV12-5; abundance: once; j_gene: TRBJ2-3; d_gene: TRBD1